This T cell receptor (beta chain) was obtained from a study of blood T cells in healthy people across ages. Study-level points and caveats: Shifts in expanded clonotypes may have been confounded by donor CMV status, which was unknown.

This clonotype occurred a few times. Its antigen is currently unknown. A second 7 to 11 cycle PCR used barcoded and J-beta primers. TCRdb ran MiXCR on the 5' RACE reads and lists one entry per CDR3 protein. The sample has some 1.8 million distinct CDR3 sequences, 39% seen once; the top ten hold under 25%. The CDR3 has 15 residues. Germline CDR1 reads LGHNA; CDR2 reads YNFKEQ. The ends were cut back, 1 base at V and 6 bases at J, with 16 bases in the middle. The V gene is TRBV4-2, the J gene TRBJ2-7, with D perhaps matching TRBD2 (5 bases). The sample was blood. This TCR was sampled from a human donor in good health. The CDR3: CASSQGFEGLGEQYF. CDR3 in DNA: TGTGCCAGCAGCCAAGGGTTTGAGGGATTGGGCGAGCAGTACTTC.